This TCR beta chain was identified during a study of T cells after posttransplantation cyclophosphamide. The CDR3 contains 16 residues. Germline V gene lookup returns CDR1 MGHRA and CDR2 YSYEKL. V shed 0 bases and J 6 bases; nucleotides not matched to a gene: 8. Study-wide results and caveats: Later post-transplant blood repertoires were often dominated by donor CD8+ memory clones. Blood and skin or GI T cell repertoires showed limited TRB overlap.

This clone was recorded a few times. Its antigen is currently unknown. Produced via immunoSEQ multiplex PCR; TCRdb's table is partial and in-frame only. The profile covers about 33,000 clones, none occurring a single time. The source material was PBMCs. The source of this sequence is a girl aged 5-17 years in good health, CMV-negative, and a related stem cell transplant donor. The V call is TRBV4-1, the J call TRBJ1-2; 9 bases are a match to TRBD1. The CDR3, as DNA: TGCGCCAGCAGCCAAGAAAGTAGGAGGACAGGGGATGGCTACACCTTC. It specifies CASSQESRRTGDGYTF.